A single sample gave rise to the 30 T cell receptor beta chains below, sequenced in a study of T cells in women clearing cervical HPV infection. Profiled with immunoSEQ multiplex PCR; TCRdb holds only in-frame clones, not every one. The sample has approximately 16,000 clones, and its top ten clones hold around 6.7%. Sequenced input: blood buffy coat. These receptors were collected from a woman between 18 and 70 years old with a cervical HPV16 infection that either progressed to CIN3+ or cleared (not recorded which).

A word on this clone: The read terminates 3 residues ahead of where the CDR3 ends, so the germline J gene completes it. V gene TRBV4-2 combines with J gene TRBJ1-5; 8 nucleotides align to TRBD1. Looked up from germline, CDR1 is LGHNA and CDR2 is YNFKEQ. The trim removed 3 bases at V and 3 bases at J, leaving 4 bases unmatched. CDR3 length: 15 residues. The CDR3 sequence is CASSQGQEFNQPQHF. Incomplete CDR3 DNA: TGTGCCAGCAGCCAGGGACAGGAGTTCAATCAGCCC.

The sequenced part of the CDR3 DNA is TGCAGTGCTTTGGACAGAGGCTCCTACAATGAG. It translates to CSALDRGSYNE. From start to end, the CDR3 is CSALDRGSYNEQFF. This chain joins TRBV20-1 and TRBJ2-1, with a possible D match to TRBD1 (6 bases). The observed sequence ends 3 residues before the CDR3 terminus, with the missing tail filled in from the germline J gene. The CDR3 has 14 residues. The germline gives CDR1 DFQATT, CDR2 SNEGSKA (reference sequence). V was trimmed by 5 bases and J by 0 bases, leaving 11 bases between them.

About this clone itself: The read terminates 3 residues before the CDR3 end, so the remaining end is supplied by the germline J gene. The rearrangement uses TRBV4-1 and TRBJ1-2; D is ambiguous. This CDR3 has 14 amino acids. CDR1 and CDR2 from the germline V gene are MGHRA and YSYEKL. Trimming cost V 2 bases and J 0 bases, with 7 bases left between them. The CDR3 spells CASSQTSTNYGYTF. Partial CDR3 DNA: TGCGCCAGCAGCCAAACAAGTACTAACTATGGC.

Of note for this clone: The read halts 3 residues ahead of the CDR3 end, with the missing end drawn from the germline J gene. The chain joins TRBV18 to TRBJ2-7; D may be TRBD1 (7 bases). CDR3 length equals 13 residues. Germline CDR1 is KGHSH and CDR2 is LQKENI. V was shortened by 6 bases and J by 2 bases, with 11 bases between the two germline ends. The part of the CDR3 DNA that was read is TGTGCCAGCTCGGGGGGACAGACCTACGAG. Residues: CASSGGQTYE. In full, the CDR3 is CASSGGQTYEQYF.

On this clone itself: The DNA ends 3 residues before the CDR3 does, and the rest of the CDR3 is filled in from the germline J gene. This chain connects TRBV11-2 to TRBJ1-2; D is possibly TRBD1 (6 bases). V shed 4 bases and J shed 3 bases, with 15 bases lying between them. Looked up from germline, CDR1 is SGHAT and CDR2 is FQNNGV. CDR3 size: 15 residues. The sequenced CDR3 bases are TGTGCCAGCAGCTCCCTTAGACAGGCGCACTATGGC. It encodes CASSSLRQAHYG. The whole CDR3 reads CASSSLRQAHYGYTF.

In the case of this clone: The read ends 3 residues before the CDR3 terminus; that terminus is restored from the germline J gene. The chain has TRBV18 and TRBJ1-5, with a possible D match to TRBD1 (5 bases). V was cut by 8 bases and J by 1 base, with 15 bases left in between. Germline CDR1 and CDR2: KGHSH and LQKENI. The CDR3 covers 15 residues. The sequenced part of the CDR3 DNA is TGTGCCAGCACCCCGGGGGTGGGGAGCAATCAGCCC. Protein sequence: CASTPGVGSNQP. The entire CDR3 is CASTPGVGSNQPQHF.

A remark on this clone: The sequence runs out 3 residues before the end of the CDR3; the remainder is reconstructed from the germline J gene. V and J are TRBV29-1 and TRBJ2-2, with D perhaps given as TRBD1 or TRBD2 (5 bases each). V lost 5 bases to trimming and J lost 0 bases, with 10 bases between them. The CDR3 totals 14 residues. The germline CDR1 and CDR2 sequences are SQVTM and ANQGSEA. Here the CDR3 reads CSVLRGANTGELFF. The part of the CDR3 DNA that was read is TGCAGCGTTTTGAGGGGCGCGAACACCGGGGAG.

As concerns this clone: The CDR3 extends 3 residues past the end of the read, so its final part is completed from the germline J gene. The V gene is TRBV10-2, the J gene TRBJ1-6, with D possibly being TRBD1 (6 bases). This CDR3 region has 16 residues. CDR1 and CDR2 (germline): WSHSY, SAAADI. V was shortened by 5 bases and J by 0 bases, with 11 bases between the two germline ends. CDR3 protein: CASSRTVSSYNSPLHF. The part of the CDR3 DNA that was read is TGCGCCAGCAGTAGGACAGTAAGCTCCTATAATTCACCC.

Comments on this clone: The CDR3 goes on 3 residues after the read ends, and that part is filled in from the germline J gene. The chain links TRBV7-9 to TRBJ2-5; perhaps TRBD1 as D (6 bases). The CDR3 contains 13 residues. In germline, CDR1 is SEHNR, CDR2 FQNEAQ (reference sequence). The ends were cut back, 2 bases at V and 3 bases at J, with 7 bases in the middle. Incomplete CDR3 DNA: TGTGCCAGCAGCTTACAGGGGAAAGAGACC. It yields the protein CASSLQGKET. The whole CDR3 reads CASSLQGKETQYF.

A remark on this clone: The read falls 3 residues short of the CDR3 end, and the missing part is taken from the germline J gene. The chain links TRBV20-1 to TRBJ2-3; the match to TRBD2 covers 14 bases. The CDR3 sequence is 14 residues long. CDR1 and CDR2 from the germline V gene are DFQATT and SNEGSKA (reference sequence). V was pared by 5 bases and J by 5 bases, with 3 bases of the junction left unmatched. Here the CDR3 reads CSAGTSGGLDTQYF. The part of the CDR3 DNA that was read is TGCAGTGCTGGGACTAGCGGGGGTCTAGATACG.

In regard to this clone: Sequencing ends 3 residues short of the CDR3 end; the germline J gene provides the rest. The J gene is TRBJ2-2, the V gene TRBV4-1; 8 nucleotides line up with TRBD1. The CDR3 has 15 residues. With V trimmed by 8 bases and J by 2 bases, 7 bases remained unmatched. Germline CDR1 reads MGHRA; CDR2 reads YSYEKL. CDR3 DNA, as far as it was read: TGCGCCAGCGAAGGCACAGGGGGTAACACCGGGGAG. It yields the protein CASEGTGGNTGE. The entire CDR3 protein is CASEGTGGNTGELFF.

Comment on this clone: The read ends 3 residues early relative to the CDR3; the germline J gene fills the gap. The V and J genes are TRBV2 and TRBJ2-5; maybe TRBD2 (6 bases). This CDR3 spans 16 amino acids. The germline V gene has CDR1 SNHLY and CDR2 FYNNEI. V dropped 4 bases and J dropped 2 bases, with 17 bases sitting between them. CDR3 bases read: TGTGCCAGCAGTGCGTTCGCAGGACTAACACAAGAGACC. It encodes CASSAFAGLTQET. The CDR3 in full is CASSAFAGLTQETQYF.

With regard to this clone: The CDR3 end falls 3 residues outside the read, so it is completed with the germline J gene. The chain links TRBV7-9 to TRBJ1-1; perhaps TRBD1 as D (5 bases). The CDR3 is made up of 14 amino acids. The germline V gene has CDR1 SEHNR and CDR2 FQNEAQ (reference sequence). Trimming left V 4 bases short and J 5 bases short, with 14 bases between. The sequenced part of the CDR3 DNA is TGTGCCAGCAGCTCCGTAAACCGGGGGACTGAA. It translates to CASSSVNRGTE. The whole CDR3 protein is CASSSVNRGTEAFF.

With regard to this clone: The CDR3 goes on 3 residues after the read ends, and that part is filled in from the germline J gene. Other nucleotide sequences in the sample specify the same CDR3. The chain has TRBV20-1 and TRBJ2-7, with TRBD2 as a possible D gene (6 bases). The CDR3 extends over 13 amino acids. Trimming cost V 3 bases and J 2 bases, with 11 bases left between them. CDR1 is DFQATT, CDR2 SNEGSKA, per germline (reference sequence). CDR3 bases read: TGCAGTGCTAGCGGGGGAGGACCCTACGAG. Amino acid sequence: CSASGGGPYE. The entire CDR3 reads CSASGGGPYEQYF.

To note about this clone: The missing CDR3 end, 3 residues past where the read stops, is filled in from the germline J gene. The chain joins TRBV20-1 to TRBJ1-2, with D perhaps matching TRBD1 (5 bases). This CDR3 contains 15 residues. Germline V lookup: CDR1 DFQATT, CDR2 SNEGSKA (reference sequence). Trimming left V 0 bases short and J 4 bases short, with 15 bases between. This chain's CDR3 is CSARDREGPAYGYTF. CDR3 DNA, as far as it was read: TGCAGTGCTAGAGATCGAGAGGGGCCCGCCTATGGC.

As to this clone: The read falls 3 residues short of the CDR3 end, and the missing part is taken from the germline J gene. This sequence joins TRBV19 and TRBJ1-1, with D possibly being TRBD1 (5 bases). Germline CDR1 reads LNHDA; CDR2 reads SQIVND (reference sequence). The CDR3 has 13 amino acids. V was cut by 3 bases and J by 0 bases, with 5 bases left in between. The CDR3 protein is CASSMTVNTEAFF. The part of the CDR3 DNA that was read is TGTGCCAGTAGTATGACAGTGAACACTGAA.

A word on this clone: The CDR3 is cut off 3 residues early in the read; its end comes from the germline J gene. The chain couples TRBV7-9 to TRBJ2-1; D is possibly TRBD1 or TRBD2 (5 bases each). This CDR3 is built from 14 residues. Trimming shortened V by 4 bases and J by 7 bases, and 14 bases separated the two germline ends. Germline V gives CDR1 SEHNR, CDR2 FQNEAQ (reference sequence). The CDR3 is CASSSPVGENEQFF. The DNA read from the CDR3 is TGTGCCAGCAGCTCCCCGGTAGGGGAGAATGAG. Together with reference TRBV7-9 and TRBJ2-1, the CDR3 gives the full variable domain: DTGVSQNPRHKITKRGQNVTFRCDPISEHNRLYWYRQTLGQGPEFLTYFQNEAQLEKSRLLSDRFSAERPKGSFSTLEIQRTEQGDSAMYLCASSSPVGENEQFFGPGTRLTVL.

On this clone: The read ends 3 residues shy of where the CDR3 ends; the end is completed using the germline J gene. This chain links TRBV12-3 or TRBV12-4 with TRBJ2-5; 9 positions agree with TRBD2. V gave up 3 bases and J gave up 5 bases; unmatched junction bases: 7. CDR3 size: 15 residues. The chain's CDR3 is CASSFGGGAAETQYF. CDR3 DNA, as far as it was read: TGTGCCAGCAGTTTCGGCGGGGGGGCCGCGGAGACC.

With respect to this clone: The CDR3 end is not reached by the read, which stops 3 residues before it; the germline J gene fills it in. This chain joins TRBV11-2 and TRBJ2-7; the match to TRBD1 covers 7 bases. The germline V gene has CDR1 SGHAT and CDR2 FQNNGV. Trimming took 4 bases from V and 2 from J; bases not matched to a gene: 5. The CDR3 covers 14 residues. The DNA read from the CDR3 is TGTGCCAGCAGCTCCGGGACAGTAACCTACGAG. This gives the protein CASSSGTVTYE. The CDR3, in full, reads CASSSGTVTYEQYF.

Details on this clone: The sequenced fragment ends 3 residues before the CDR3 boundary, so the rest is inferred from the germline J gene. The chain joins TRBV24-1 to TRBJ2-1; 8 bases fit TRBD1. V shed 2 bases, J shed 3 bases, and the junction held 5 bases outside the gene matches. The V gene's germline CDR1 is KGHDR and CDR2 SFDVKD. The CDR3 runs 16 residues. Here the CDR3 reads CATSDSQGANYNEQFF. The sequenced part of the CDR3 DNA is TGTGCCACCAGTGATTCGCAGGGGGCGAACTACAATGAG.

For this clone: The read stops 3 residues short of the end of the CDR3; the missing end is completed from the germline J gene. The V gene is TRBV3-1 (or the pseudogene TRBV3-2), the J gene TRBJ1-4; unclear D gene. Trimming stripped 8 bases from V and 5 bases from J, with 9 bases between. Germline values: CDR1 LGHDT, CDR2 YNNKEL (reference sequence). CDR3 length equals 12 residues. The CDR3 loop is CASQAGNEKLFF. CDR3 DNA, as far as it was read: TGTGCCAGCCAAGCAGGAAATGAAAAA.

Remarks on this clone: The CDR3 is cut off 3 residues early in the read; its end comes from the germline J gene. The rearrangement links TRBV15 to TRBJ2-1; D assignment may be TRBD1 or TRBD2 (5 bases each). Trimming took 2 bases from V and 0 from J, leaving 11 bases between them. This CDR3 region has 16 residues. Per germline, CDR1 LNHNV and CDR2 YYDKDF (reference sequence). The DNA read from the CDR3 is TGTGCCACCAGCAGACGCGCAGGGAGCTCCTACAATGAG. Protein sequence: CATSRRAGSSYNE. The full-length CDR3 reads as CATSRRAGSSYNEQFF.

Regarding this clone: The read ends 3 residues before the CDR3 terminus; that terminus is restored from the germline J gene. This chain uses TRBV20-1 with TRBJ2-5; D is possibly TRBD1 or TRBD2 (5 bases each). The germline V gene has CDR1 DFQATT and CDR2 SNEGSKA (reference sequence). The CDR3 consists of 18 residues. Trimming removed 6 bases from V and 4 bases from J, with 30 bases in between. The part of the CDR3 DNA that was read is TGCAGTGCCAGCGAGGCCGGGATAGGGCACTTCCAGGGAGAGACC. It specifies CSASEAGIGHFQGET. The complete CDR3 protein is CSASEAGIGHFQGETQYF.

Points on this clone: The read is 3 residues too short to cover the CDR3 end, so that end is filled in from the germline J gene. The J gene is TRBJ1-5, the V gene TRBV7-8; D may be TRBD1 (6 bases). Trimming removed 0 bases at V and 6 bases at J, with 9 bases between. The CDR3 consists of 14 residues. In germline, CDR1 is SGHVS, CDR2 FQNEAQ. The CDR3 loop reads CASSLAEGGQPQHF. The part of the CDR3 DNA that was read is TGTGCCAGCAGCTTAGCGGAAGGGGGTCAGCCC.

Concerning this clone itself: With the read ending 3 residues before the CDR3 end, the germline J gene is used to fill in that end. The chain is built from TRBV20-1 and TRBJ2-4; 11 bases match TRBD2. Looked up from germline, CDR1 is DFQATT and CDR2 is SNEGSKA (reference sequence). Unmatched junction bases numbered 1, after V lost 5 bases and J lost 4 bases. The CDR3 length is 13 residues. The covered CDR3 bases are TGCAGTGCTGGGACTAGCGGAAAAAACATT. Encoded protein: CSAGTSGKNI. The entire CDR3 protein is CSAGTSGKNIQYF.

Remarks on this clone: The CDR3 goes on 3 residues after the read ends, and that part is filled in from the germline J gene. V is TRBV13 and J is TRBJ2-6, with 8 bases identical to TRBD1. Germline V gene data show CDR1 as PRHDT and CDR2 as FYEKMQ (reference sequence). This CDR3 comprises 16 residues. With 8 bases clipped from V and 0 bases from J, the junction kept 6 bases outside the gene matches. CDR3 in amino acids: CASGDRLLSGANVLTF. The part of the CDR3 DNA that was read is TGTGCCAGCGGGGACAGGCTTCTCTCTGGGGCCAACGTC.

With regard to this clone: Read data end 3 residues before the CDR3 end; the end is taken from the germline J gene. The rearrangement links TRBV5-1 to TRBJ1-6, with D tentatively TRBD1 (5 bases). This CDR3 spans 15 amino acids. V lost 2 bases to trimming and J lost 2 bases, with 8 bases between them. Germline V lookup: CDR1 SGHRS, CDR2 YFSETQ. The DNA read from the CDR3 is TGCGCCAGCAGCTTAACGGACACCTATAATTCACCC. This encodes CASSLTDTYNSP. The complete CDR3 protein is CASSLTDTYNSPLHF. The full variable domain, with the rest looked up from reference TRBV5-1 and TRBJ1-6, is KAGVTQTPRYLIKTRGQQVTLSCSPISGHRSVSWYQQTPGQGLQFLFEYFSETQRNKGNFPGRFSGRQFSNSRSEMNVSTLELGDSALYLCASSLTDTYNSPLHFGNGTRLTVT.

With respect to this clone: The read ends 3 residues shy of where the CDR3 ends; the end is completed using the germline J gene. The gene calls are TRBV20-1 and TRBJ2-3; 10 bases are shared with TRBD2. The CDR3 is 15 amino acids. The ends lost 0 bases at V and 4 bases at J; junction bases unmatched: 4. Germline loops: CDR1 DFQATT, CDR2 SNEGSKA (reference sequence). Partial CDR3 DNA: TGCAGTGCTAGAGATCTTCTAGCGGGGGCAGATACG. This translates into CSARDLLAGADT. The full CDR3 sequence reads CSARDLLAGADTQYF.

Regarding this clone: The read halts 3 residues ahead of the CDR3 end, with the missing end drawn from the germline J gene. This chain links TRBV2 with TRBJ2-7, with unresolved D. The germline V gene has CDR1 SNHLY and CDR2 FYNNEI. V was shortened by 9 bases and J by 1 base, with 16 bases between the two germline ends. CDR3 length: 14 amino acids. CDR3 protein: CASSPGVGSYEQYF. The covered CDR3 bases are TGTGCCAGTAGCCCGGGTGTGGGTTCCTACGAG.

Turning to this clone: The CDR3 is cut off 3 residues early in the read; its end comes from the germline J gene. The chain carries TRBV30 and TRBJ1-1, with a possible D match to TRBD1 (6 bases). The V gene lost 0 bases and the J gene lost 1 base, with 6 bases spanning the gap. The CDR3 is 13 residues long. Germline assignment: CDR1 GTSNPN and CDR2 SVGIG (reference sequence). This CDR3 is CAWSVDRNTEAFF. CDR3 DNA, as far as it was read: TGTGCCTGGAGTGTGGACAGGAACACTGAA.